This entry lists 2 T cell receptor beta chains sequenced from one sample in a study of cytomegalovirus exposure and HLA in healthy donors. Profiled with immunoSEQ multiplex PCR; TCRdb holds only in-frame clones, not every one. This table has some 140,000 clones, roughly nine tenths appearing once. The specimen sequenced was PBMCs. The receptors originated from a man aged 18 to 35 in good health and CMV-seronegative.

The gene calls are TRBV12-5 and TRBJ2-7, with 9 bases matching TRBD2. Germline V gene sequence: CDR1 LGHNT, CDR2 FRNRAP. CDR3 length: 13 amino acids. Trimming at V came to 4 bases and at J to 5 bases, leaving 3 bases not matched to a gene. The CDR3 nucleotides are TGTGCTAGTGGTTGGGGACTAGCCAACGAGCAGTACTTC. Translating gives CASGWGLANEQYF.

The chain has TRBV10-3 and TRBJ1-1; 10 bases align to TRBD1. Germline CDR1 is ENHRY and CDR2 is SYGVKD. The CDR3 is made up of 13 amino acids. J was trimmed by 5 bases and V by 6 bases; bases with no gene match: 3. CDR3: CAISGQGGTEAFF. The DNA of the CDR3 is TGTGCCATCAGCGGACAGGGGGGGACTGAAGCTTTCTTT.